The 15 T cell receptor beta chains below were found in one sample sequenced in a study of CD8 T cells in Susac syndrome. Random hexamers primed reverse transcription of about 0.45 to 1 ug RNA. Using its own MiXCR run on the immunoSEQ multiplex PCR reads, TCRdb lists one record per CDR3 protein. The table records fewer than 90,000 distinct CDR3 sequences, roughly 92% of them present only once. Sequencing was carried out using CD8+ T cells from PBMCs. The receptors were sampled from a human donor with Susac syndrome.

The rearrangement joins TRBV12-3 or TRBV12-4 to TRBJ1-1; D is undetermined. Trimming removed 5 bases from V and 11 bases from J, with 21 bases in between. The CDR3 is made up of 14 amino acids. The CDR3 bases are TGTGCCAGCAGTACAGCTGCCCAGACCCTTGGGGCTTTCTTT. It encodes CASSTAAQTLGAFF.

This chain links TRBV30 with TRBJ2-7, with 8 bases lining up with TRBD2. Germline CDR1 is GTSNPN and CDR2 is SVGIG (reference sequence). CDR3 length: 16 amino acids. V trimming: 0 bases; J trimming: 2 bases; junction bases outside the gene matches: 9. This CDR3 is CAWSVRRLAGAYEQYF. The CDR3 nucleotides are TGTGCCTGGAGTGTACGGAGGCTAGCGGGTGCCTACGAGCAGTACTTC.

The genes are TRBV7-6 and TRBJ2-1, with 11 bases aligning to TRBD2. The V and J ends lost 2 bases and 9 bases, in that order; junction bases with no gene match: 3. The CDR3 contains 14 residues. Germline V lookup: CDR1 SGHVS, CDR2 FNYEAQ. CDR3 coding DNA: TGTGCCAGCAGCTTACGTCTAGCGGGAGGTGAGCAGTTCTTC. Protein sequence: CASSLRLAGGEQFF.

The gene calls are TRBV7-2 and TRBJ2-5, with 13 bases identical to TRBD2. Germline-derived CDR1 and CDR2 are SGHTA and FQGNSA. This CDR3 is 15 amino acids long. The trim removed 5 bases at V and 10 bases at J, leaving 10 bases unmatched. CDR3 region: CASSVPGLAGQGQYF. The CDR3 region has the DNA TGTGCCAGCAGCGTGCCGGGACTAGCGGGACAGGGCCAGTACTTC.

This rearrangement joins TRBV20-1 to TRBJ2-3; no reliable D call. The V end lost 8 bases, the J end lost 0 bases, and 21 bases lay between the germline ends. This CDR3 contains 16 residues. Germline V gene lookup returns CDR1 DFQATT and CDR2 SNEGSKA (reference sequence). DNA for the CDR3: TGCAGTATCTCGTATCTAACGCATACTAGCACAGATACGCAGTATTTT. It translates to CSISYLTHTSTDTQYF.

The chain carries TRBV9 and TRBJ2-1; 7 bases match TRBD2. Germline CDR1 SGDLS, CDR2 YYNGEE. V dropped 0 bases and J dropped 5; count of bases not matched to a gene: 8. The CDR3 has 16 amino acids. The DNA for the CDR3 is TGTGCCAGCAGCGTAGCGGTACTAGCGAGCGACAATGAGCAGTTCTTC. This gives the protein CASSVAVLASDNEQFF.

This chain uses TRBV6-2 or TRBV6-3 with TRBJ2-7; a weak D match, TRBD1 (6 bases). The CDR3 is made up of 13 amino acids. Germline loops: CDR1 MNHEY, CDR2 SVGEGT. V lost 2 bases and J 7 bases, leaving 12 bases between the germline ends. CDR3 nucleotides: TGTGCCAGCAGTTACGTCAGGGGTGGTGAGCAGTACTTC. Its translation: CASSYVRGGEQYF.

The CDR3 DNA reads TGTGCCAGCAGTTACTCGGTACTACCTCTCTACGAGCAGTACTTC. The encoded protein is CASSYSVLPLYEQYF. The rearrangement joins TRBV6-2 or TRBV6-3 to TRBJ2-7, with D unresolved. Trimming removed 0 bases from V and 3 bases from J, with 12 bases in between. The CDR3 contains 15 residues. CDR1 and CDR2 (germline): MNHEY, SVGEGT.

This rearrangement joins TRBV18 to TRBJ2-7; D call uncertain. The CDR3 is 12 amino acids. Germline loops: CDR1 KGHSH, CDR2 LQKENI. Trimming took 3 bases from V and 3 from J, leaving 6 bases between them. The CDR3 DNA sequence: TGTGCCAGCTCACCTCGAGTCTACGAGCAGTACTTC. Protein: CASSPRVYEQYF. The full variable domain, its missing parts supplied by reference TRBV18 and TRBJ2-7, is NAGVMQNPRHLVRRRGQEARLRCSPMKGHSHVYWYRQLPEEGLKFMVYLQKENIIDESGMPKERFSAEFPKEGPSILRIQQVVRGDSAAYFCASSPRVYEQYFGPGTRLTVT.

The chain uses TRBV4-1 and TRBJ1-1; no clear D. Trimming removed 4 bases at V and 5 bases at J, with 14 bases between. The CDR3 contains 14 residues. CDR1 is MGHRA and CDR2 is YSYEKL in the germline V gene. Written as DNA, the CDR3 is TGCGCCAGCAGCCTCCTGGCCAGTGGGACTGAAGCTTTCTTT. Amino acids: CASSLLASGTEAFF.

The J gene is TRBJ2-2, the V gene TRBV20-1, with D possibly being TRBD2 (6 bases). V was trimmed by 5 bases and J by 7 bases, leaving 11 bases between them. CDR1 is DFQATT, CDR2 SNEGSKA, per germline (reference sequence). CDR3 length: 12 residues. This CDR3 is CSAWRRVGELFF. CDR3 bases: TGCAGTGCTTGGAGGAGGGTCGGGGAGCTGTTTTTT.

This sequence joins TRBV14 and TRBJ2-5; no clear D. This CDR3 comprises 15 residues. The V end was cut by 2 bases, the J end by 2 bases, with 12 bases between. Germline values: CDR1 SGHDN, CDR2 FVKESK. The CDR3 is CASSQLKGGQETQYF. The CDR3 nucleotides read TGTGCCAGCAGCCAATTAAAGGGCGGTCAAGAGACCCAGTACTTC.

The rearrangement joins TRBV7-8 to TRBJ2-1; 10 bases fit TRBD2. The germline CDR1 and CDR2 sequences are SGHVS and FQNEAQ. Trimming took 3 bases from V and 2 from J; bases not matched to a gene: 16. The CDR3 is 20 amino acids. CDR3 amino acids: CASSFPARGLAPSTYNEQFF. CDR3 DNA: TGTGCCAGCAGCTTCCCAGCGAGGGGACTAGCGCCCTCGACCTACAATGAGCAGTTCTTC.

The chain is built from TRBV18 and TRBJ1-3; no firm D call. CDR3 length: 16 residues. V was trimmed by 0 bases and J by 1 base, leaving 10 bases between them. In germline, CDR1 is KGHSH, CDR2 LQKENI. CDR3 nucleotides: TGTGCCAGCTCACCACCGAGGGCAGCTTCTGGAAACACCATATATTTT. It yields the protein CASSPPRAASGNTIYF.

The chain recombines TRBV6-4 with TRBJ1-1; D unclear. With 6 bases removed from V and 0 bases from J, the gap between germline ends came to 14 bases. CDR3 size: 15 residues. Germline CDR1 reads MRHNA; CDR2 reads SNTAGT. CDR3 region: CASRREAVVNTEAFF. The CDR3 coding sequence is TGTGCCAGCAGGAGGGAGGCGGTAGTGAACACTGAAGCTTTCTTT.